The next 5 T cell receptor beta chains were all read from a single sample in a study of T cells after yellow fever vaccination. MiXCR, applied by TCRdb to the 5' RACE reads, yields one record per CDR3 protein. The sample shows about 220,000 distinct CDR3 sequences, about 3% of them seen only once. Sequences were derived from CD4+ T cells sorted from PBMCs, sampled 10 days after the yellow fever booster vaccination. The origin of the receptors is a young man who received the YFV17D yellow fever vaccine.

In its sample, this clonotype was seen many times. J is TRBJ2-1 and V is TRBV10-3; TRBD2 matches 10 bases. Trimming at V came to 9 bases and at J to 0 bases, leaving 20 bases not matched to a gene. This CDR3 contains 20 residues. Germline lookup yields CDR1 ENHRY and CDR2 SYGVKD. The CDR3 nucleotides read TGTGCCATGTCACAGGGGCTGCTAGCGGGGGCCGTTCTCTCCTACAATGAGCAGTTCTTC. Its protein is CAMSQGLLAGAVLSYNEQFF.

Ten or more counts support this clonotype. The gene calls are TRBV7-2 and TRBJ1-1, with D uncertain. Trimming pared 1 base from V and 1 base from J, leaving 10 bases between. This CDR3 spans 15 amino acids. Germline assignment: CDR1 SGHTA and CDR2 FQGNSA. As DNA, the CDR3 is TGTGCCAGCAGCTTAGAGGCGGGGAAGAACACTGAAGCTTTCTTT. Translated: CASSLEAGKNTEAFF. The variable domain in full, completed from reference TRBV7-2 and TRBJ1-1, reads GAGVSQSPSNKVTEKGKDVELRCDPISGHTALYWYRQSLGQGLEFLIYFQGNSAPDKSGLPSDRFSAERTGGSVSTLTIQRTQQEDSAVYLCASSLEAGKNTEAFFGQGTRLTVV.

CDR3 DNA sequence: TGTGCCAGCAGGCTTCAAACAGGGGCGTCGGGGGGTACGCAGTATTTT. Translated, it gives CASRLQTGASGGTQYF. The chain employs TRBV28 and TRBJ2-3; D is perhaps TRBD1 or TRBD2 (7 bases each). The CDR3 is made up of 16 amino acids. The V end lost 6 bases, the J end lost 8 bases, and 24 bases lay between the germline ends. Germline CDR1 and CDR2: MDHEN and SYDVKM.

This clonotype was counted at least ten times. V is TRBV19 and J is TRBJ2-3, with TRBD1 as a possible D gene (5 bases). The CDR3 totals 14 residues. V lost 3 bases and J lost 4, with 11 bases in between. Germline V gene sequence: CDR1 LNHDA, CDR2 SQIVND (reference sequence). CDR3 region: CASSITQGADTQYF. DNA for the CDR3: TGTGCCAGTAGTATCACCCAGGGTGCAGATACGCAGTATTTT.

The table lists this clonotype with many counts. This chain connects TRBV7-2 to TRBJ1-5; 10 bases align to TRBD1. J gave up 11 bases and V 4 bases, and 2 bases lay outside the gene matches. The CDR3 covers 12 residues. Germline V gene sequence: CDR1 SGHTA, CDR2 FQGNSA. CDR3 DNA sequence: TGTGCCAGCAGCTGGACAGGGGGAGCCCAGCATTTT. Encoded protein: CASSWTGGAQHF.